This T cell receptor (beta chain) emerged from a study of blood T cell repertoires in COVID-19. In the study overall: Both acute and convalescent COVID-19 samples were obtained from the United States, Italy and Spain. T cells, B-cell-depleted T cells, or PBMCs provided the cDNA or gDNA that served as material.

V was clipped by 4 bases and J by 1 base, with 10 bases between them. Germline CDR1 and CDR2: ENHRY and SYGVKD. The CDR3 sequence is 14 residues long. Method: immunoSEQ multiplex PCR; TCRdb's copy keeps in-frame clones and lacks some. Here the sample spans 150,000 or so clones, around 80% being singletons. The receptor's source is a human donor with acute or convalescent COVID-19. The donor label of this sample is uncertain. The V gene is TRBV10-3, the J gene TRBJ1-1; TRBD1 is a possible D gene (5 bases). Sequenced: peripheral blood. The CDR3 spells CAISGRGGNTEAFF. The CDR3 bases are TGTGCCATCAGTGGTCGGGGGGGGAACACTGAAGCTTTCTTT.